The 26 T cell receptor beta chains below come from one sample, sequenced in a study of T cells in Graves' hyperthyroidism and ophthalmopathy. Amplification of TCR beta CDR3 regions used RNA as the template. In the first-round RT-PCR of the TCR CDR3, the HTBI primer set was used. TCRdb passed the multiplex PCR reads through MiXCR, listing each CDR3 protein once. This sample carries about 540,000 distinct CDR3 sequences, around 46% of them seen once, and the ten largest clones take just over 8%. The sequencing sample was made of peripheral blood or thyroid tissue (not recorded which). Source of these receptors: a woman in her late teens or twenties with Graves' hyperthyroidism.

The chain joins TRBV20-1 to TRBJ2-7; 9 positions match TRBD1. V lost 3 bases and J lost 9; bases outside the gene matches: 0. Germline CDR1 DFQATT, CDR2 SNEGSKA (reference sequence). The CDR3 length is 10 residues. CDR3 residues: CSARDRGQYF. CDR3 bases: TGCAGTGCTAGGGACAGGGGGCAGTACTTC.

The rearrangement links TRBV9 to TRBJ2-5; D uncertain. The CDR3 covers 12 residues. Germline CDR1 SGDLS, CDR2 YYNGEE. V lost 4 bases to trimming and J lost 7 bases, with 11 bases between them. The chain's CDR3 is CASSQATPTQYF. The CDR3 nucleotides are TGTGCCAGCAGCCAAGCCACCCCGACCCAGTACTTC.

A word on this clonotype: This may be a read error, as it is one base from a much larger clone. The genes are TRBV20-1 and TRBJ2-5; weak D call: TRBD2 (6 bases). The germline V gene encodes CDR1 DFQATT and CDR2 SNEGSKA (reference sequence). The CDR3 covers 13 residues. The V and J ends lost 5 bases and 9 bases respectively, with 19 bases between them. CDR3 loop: CSAGREFGEAQYF. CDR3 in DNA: TGCAGTGCTGGACGGGAGTTCGGGGAGGCCCAGTACTTC.

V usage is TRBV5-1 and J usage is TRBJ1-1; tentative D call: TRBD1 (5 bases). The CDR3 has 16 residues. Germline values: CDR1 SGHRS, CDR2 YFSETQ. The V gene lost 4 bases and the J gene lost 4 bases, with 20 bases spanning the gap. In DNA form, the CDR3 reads TGCGCCAGCAGCCGGGATGCAGGGAGGAAAATCACTGAAGCTTTCTTT. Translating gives CASSRDAGRKITEAFF.

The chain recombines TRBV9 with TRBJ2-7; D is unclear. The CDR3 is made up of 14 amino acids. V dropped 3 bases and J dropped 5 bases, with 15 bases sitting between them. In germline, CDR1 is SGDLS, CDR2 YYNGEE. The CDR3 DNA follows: TGTGCCAGCAGCGGGGTCGGTGGTACTGACGAGCAGTACTTC. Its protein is CASSGVGGTDEQYF.

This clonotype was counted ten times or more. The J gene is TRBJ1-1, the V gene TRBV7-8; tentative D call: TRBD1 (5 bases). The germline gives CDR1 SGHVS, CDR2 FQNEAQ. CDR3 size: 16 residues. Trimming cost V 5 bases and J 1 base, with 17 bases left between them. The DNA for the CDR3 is TGTGCCAGCAGCGTTAGCGGGGGGAGTACGAACACTGAAGCTTTCTTT. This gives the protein CASSVSGGSTNTEAFF.

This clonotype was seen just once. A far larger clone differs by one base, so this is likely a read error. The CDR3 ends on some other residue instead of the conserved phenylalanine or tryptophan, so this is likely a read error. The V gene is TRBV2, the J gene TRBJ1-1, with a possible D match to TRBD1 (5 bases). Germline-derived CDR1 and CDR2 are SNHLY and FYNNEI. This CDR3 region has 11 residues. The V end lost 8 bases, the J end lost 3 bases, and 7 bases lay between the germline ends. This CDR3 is CASSRDTEAFL. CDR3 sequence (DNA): TGTGCCAGCTCCAGGGACACTGAAGCTTTCCTT.

The CDR3: CASRLAGGVYEQYF. The CDR3 bases are TGTGCCAGCCGTCTCGCGGGAGGGGTCTACGAGCAGTACTTC. This chain connects TRBV9 to TRBJ2-7; 9 nucleotides match TRBD2. The CDR3 loop spans 14 amino acids. Germline values: CDR1 SGDLS, CDR2 YYNGEE. J gave up 3 bases and V 7 bases, and 8 bases lay outside the gene matches.

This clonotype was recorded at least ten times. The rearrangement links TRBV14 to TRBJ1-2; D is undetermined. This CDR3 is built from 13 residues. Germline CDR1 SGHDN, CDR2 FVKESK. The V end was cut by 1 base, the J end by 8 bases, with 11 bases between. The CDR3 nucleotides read TGTGCCAGCAGCCAAGCGGTAACTTACGGCTACACCTTC. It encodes CASSQAVTYGYTF.

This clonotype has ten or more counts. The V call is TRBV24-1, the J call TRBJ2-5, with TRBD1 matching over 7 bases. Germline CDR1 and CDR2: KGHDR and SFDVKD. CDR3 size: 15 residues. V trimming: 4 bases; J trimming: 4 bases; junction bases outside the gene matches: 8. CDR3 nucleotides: TGTGCCACCAGTGAAGCAGGGGGTTCAGGAGAGACCCAGTACTTC. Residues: CATSEAGGSGETQYF.

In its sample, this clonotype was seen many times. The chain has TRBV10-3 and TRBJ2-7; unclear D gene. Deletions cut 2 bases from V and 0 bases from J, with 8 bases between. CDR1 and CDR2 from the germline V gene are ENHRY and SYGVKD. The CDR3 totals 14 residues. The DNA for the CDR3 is TGTGCCATCAGTGAGGGTCAGAACTCCTACGAGCAGTACTTC. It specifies CAISEGQNSYEQYF.

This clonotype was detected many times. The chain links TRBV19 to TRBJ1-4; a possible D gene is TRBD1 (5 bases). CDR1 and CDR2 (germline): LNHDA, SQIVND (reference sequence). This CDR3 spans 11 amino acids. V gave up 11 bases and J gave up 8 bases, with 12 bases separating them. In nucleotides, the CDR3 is TGTGCCTCACAGGCCAGGGAAAAACTGTTTTTT. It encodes CASQAREKLFF.

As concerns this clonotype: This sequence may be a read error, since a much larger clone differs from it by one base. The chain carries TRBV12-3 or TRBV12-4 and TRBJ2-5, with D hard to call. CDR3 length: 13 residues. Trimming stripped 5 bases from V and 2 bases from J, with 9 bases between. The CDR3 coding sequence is TGTGCCAGCAGTGGCAAACCACAAGAGACCCAGTACTTC. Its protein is CASSGKPQETQYF.

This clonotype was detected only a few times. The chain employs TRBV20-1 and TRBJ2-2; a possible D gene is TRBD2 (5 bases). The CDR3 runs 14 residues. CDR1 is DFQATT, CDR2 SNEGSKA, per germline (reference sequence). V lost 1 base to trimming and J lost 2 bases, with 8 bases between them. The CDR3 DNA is TGCAGTGCTAGAGCACTAGATAACACCGGGGAGCTGTTTTTT. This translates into CSARALDNTGELFF.

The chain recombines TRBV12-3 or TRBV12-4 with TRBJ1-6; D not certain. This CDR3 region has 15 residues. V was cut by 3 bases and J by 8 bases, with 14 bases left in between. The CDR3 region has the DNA TGTGCCAGCAGTTTGGAAGGTTATCGGGATTCACCCCTCCACTTT. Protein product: CASSLEGYRDSPLHF.

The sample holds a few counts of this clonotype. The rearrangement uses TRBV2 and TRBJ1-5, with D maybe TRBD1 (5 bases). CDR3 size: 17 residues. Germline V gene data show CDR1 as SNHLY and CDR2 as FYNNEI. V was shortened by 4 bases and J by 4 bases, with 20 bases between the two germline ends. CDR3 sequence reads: CASSAHGAGQENQPQHF. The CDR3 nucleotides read TGTGCCAGCAGTGCCCACGGGGCAGGGCAGGAGAATCAGCCCCAGCATTTT.

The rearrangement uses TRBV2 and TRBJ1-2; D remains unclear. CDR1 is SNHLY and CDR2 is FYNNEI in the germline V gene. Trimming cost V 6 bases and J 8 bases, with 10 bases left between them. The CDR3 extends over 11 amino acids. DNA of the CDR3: TGTGCCAGCAGCTCAAACCTCGGCTACACCTTC. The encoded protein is CASSSNLGYTF.

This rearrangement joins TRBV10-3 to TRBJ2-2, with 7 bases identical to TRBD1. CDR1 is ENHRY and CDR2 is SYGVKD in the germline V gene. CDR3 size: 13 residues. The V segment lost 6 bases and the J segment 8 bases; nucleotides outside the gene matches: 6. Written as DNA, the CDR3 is TGTGCCATCAGCCTACAGGGGTCTGGGGAGCTGTTTTTT. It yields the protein CAISLQGSGELFF.

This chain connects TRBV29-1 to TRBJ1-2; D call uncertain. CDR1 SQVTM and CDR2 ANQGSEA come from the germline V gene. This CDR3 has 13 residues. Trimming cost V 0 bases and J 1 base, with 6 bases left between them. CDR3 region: CSVEDRHNYGYTF. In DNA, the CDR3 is TGCAGCGTTGAAGACAGACATAACTATGGCTACACCTTC.

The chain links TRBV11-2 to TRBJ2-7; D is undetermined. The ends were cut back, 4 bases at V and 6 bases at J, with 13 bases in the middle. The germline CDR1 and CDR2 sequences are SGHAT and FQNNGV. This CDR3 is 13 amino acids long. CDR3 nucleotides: TGTGCCAGCAGCTCGCAGAGATTTCTCGAGCAGTACTTC. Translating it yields CASSSQRFLEQYF.

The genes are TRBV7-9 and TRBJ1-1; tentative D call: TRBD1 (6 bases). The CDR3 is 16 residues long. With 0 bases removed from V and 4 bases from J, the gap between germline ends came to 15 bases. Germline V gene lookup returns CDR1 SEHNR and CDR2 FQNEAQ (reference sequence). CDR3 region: CASSLAGEGEVTEAFF. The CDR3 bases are TGTGCCAGCAGCTTAGCGGGGGAGGGGGAAGTCACTGAAGCTTTCTTT.

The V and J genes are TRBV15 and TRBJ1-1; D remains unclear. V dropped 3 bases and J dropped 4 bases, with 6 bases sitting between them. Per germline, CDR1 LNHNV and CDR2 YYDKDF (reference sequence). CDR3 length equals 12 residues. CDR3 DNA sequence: TGTGCCACCAGCAGCTTGTTCACTGAAGCTTTCTTT. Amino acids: CATSSLFTEAFF.

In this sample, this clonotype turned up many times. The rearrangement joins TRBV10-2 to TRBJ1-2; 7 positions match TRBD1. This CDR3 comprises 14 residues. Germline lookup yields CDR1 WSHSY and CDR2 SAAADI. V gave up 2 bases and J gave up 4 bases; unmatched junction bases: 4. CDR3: CASSEPGQIYGYTF. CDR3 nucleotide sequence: TGCGCCAGCAGTGAGCCGGGACAGATCTATGGCTACACCTTC.

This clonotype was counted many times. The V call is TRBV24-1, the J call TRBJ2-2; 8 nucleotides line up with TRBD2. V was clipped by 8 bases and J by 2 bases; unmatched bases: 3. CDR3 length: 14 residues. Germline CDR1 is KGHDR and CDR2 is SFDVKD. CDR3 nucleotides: TGTGCCACCAACAGCGGGGGTAACACCGGGGAGCTGTTTTTT. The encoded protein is CATNSGGNTGELFF.

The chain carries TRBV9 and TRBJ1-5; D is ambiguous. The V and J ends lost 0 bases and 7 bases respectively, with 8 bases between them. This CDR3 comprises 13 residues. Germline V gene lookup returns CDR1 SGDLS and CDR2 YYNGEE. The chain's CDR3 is CASSVGFAQPQHF. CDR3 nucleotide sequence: TGTGCCAGCAGCGTAGGTTTCGCGCAGCCCCAGCATTTT.

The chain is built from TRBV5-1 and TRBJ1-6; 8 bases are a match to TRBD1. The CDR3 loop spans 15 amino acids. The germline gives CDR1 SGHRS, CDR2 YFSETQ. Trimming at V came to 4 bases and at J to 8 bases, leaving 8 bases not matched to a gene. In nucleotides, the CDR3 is TGCGCCAGCAGCCCGCAGGGGGCCGTGGATTCACCCCTCCACTTT. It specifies CASSPQGAVDSPLHF. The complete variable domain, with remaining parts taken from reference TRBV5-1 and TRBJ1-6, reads KAGVTQTPRYLIKTRGQQVTLSCSPISGHRSVSWYQQTPGQGLQFLFEYFSETQRNKGNFPGRFSGRQFSNSRSEMNVSTLELGDSALYLCASSPQGAVDSPLHFGNGTRLTVT.